The next 20 T cell receptor beta chains were all read from a single sample in a study of blood T cells in healthy people across ages. Through a sample-barcoded 5' primer and a J-beta primer mix, a second PCR was run for about 6 to 11 cycles. TCRdb fed the 5' RACE reads into MiXCR, producing one record per CDR3 protein. The sample shows hundreds of thousands of distinct CDR3 sequences, around 36% of them seen only once. What was sequenced was blood. The receptors derive from a man between 18 and 29 years old in good health.

Of note for this clonotype: The germline gene is not matched at one end of the junction; a read error may be the cause. J is TRBJ1-4 and V is TRBV12-3 or TRBV12-4; D perhaps matches TRBD1 (6 bases). The CDR3 length is 13 residues. The CDR3 sequence: CTSSSGVREKLFF. The CDR3 DNA sequence: TGTACCAGCAGTTCAGGGGTGAGAGAAAAACTGTTTTTT.

Regarding this clonotype: This may come from a read error, since a much larger clone is one base off. V gene TRBV20-1 combines with J gene TRBJ2-1; the D call may be TRBD1 or TRBD2 (6 bases each). From germline, CDR1 is DFQATT and CDR2 SNEGSKA (reference sequence). The CDR3 spans 18 residues. The germline V and J ends were trimmed by 3 bases and 4 bases, with 25 bases remaining between them. DNA for the CDR3: TGCAGTGCTAGGGATCTAGTGGGGGGCACAAGGACGTACAATGAGCAGTTCTTC. Its translation is CSARDLVGGTRTYNEQFF.

The V call is TRBV18, the J call TRBJ2-7; D possibly corresponds to TRBD2 (6 bases). The better agreement between TRBJ2-5 and the DNA end casts doubt on the J call. Per germline, CDR1 KGHSH and CDR2 LQKENI. The CDR3 totals 16 residues. The CDR3 sequence: CASSPNPRGSQETQYF. CDR3 DNA sequence: TGTGCCAGCTCACCAAATCCCCGGGGGTCCCAAGAGACCCAGTACTTC.

This clonotype was detected only a few times. This sequence joins TRBV7-9 and TRBJ1-1; 8 bases agree with TRBD1. The CDR3 runs to 14 residues. Germline values: CDR1 SEHNR, CDR2 FQNEAQ (reference sequence). Losses at the gene ends were 5 bases for V and 3 bases for J; bases not matched to a gene: 5. CDR3 coding DNA: TGTGCCAGCAGCCCGGACAGGGTGGACACTGAAGCTTTCTTT. It yields the protein CASSPDRVDTEAFF.

This clonotype showed up just a few times. V usage is TRBV7-3 and J usage is TRBJ1-2; possibly TRBD1 for D (6 bases). CDR1 SGHTA and CDR2 FQGTGA come from the germline V gene. The CDR3 is 16 residues long. V shed 0 bases and J shed 2 bases, with 13 bases lying between them. CDR3 nucleotide sequence: TGTGCCAGCAGCTTAACGGCCGGGGGCGAGAACTATGGCTACACCTTC. Amino acid sequence: CASSLTAGGENYGYTF.

CDR3 in DNA: TGTGCCAGCAGTTCATACACAGGGAGTGTAAGGACCTACGAGCAGTACTTC. It codes for CASSSYTGSVRTYEQYF. The chain recombines TRBV27 with TRBJ2-7; possibly TRBD1 for D (6 bases). Looked up from germline, CDR1 is MNHEY and CDR2 is SMNVEV (reference sequence). The length of the CDR3 is 17 residues. Trimming pared 4 bases from V and 2 bases from J, leaving 21 bases between.

CDR3 coding DNA: TGCAGCGCCGGCGGGGGGGTTTACTATGGCTACACCTTC. Translation gives CSAGGGVYYGYTF. The chain is built from TRBV29-1 and TRBJ1-2, with D perhaps TRBD1 (5 bases). This CDR3 region has 13 residues. Trimming pared 7 bases from V and 3 bases from J, leaving 15 bases between. Germline V gene lookup returns CDR1 SQVTM and CDR2 ANQGSEA.

This clonotype showed up many times. V and J are TRBV27 and TRBJ2-7, with D unclear. This CDR3 comprises 15 residues. Germline lookup yields CDR1 MNHEY and CDR2 SMNVEV (reference sequence). The V gene lost 3 bases and the J gene lost 0 bases, with 12 bases spanning the gap. The CDR3 bases are TGTGCCAGCAGTTTGAACATCCTGGGCTCCTACGAGCAGTACTTC. It encodes CASSLNILGSYEQYF.

This clonotype has a handful of counts. The chain employs TRBV3-1 and TRBJ1-1, with TRBD1 identical over 8 bases. Germline V lookup: CDR1 LGHDT, CDR2 YNNKEL (reference sequence). V gave up 6 bases and J gave up 7 bases; unmatched junction bases: 7. CDR3 length: 13 amino acids. For the CDR3, the DNA is TGTGCCAGCAGGCAGGGGGCCGAACTTGAAGCTTTCTTT. Translation: CASRQGAELEAFF.

As for this clonotype: Given a much more abundant clone one base away, this may be a read error. The V call is TRBV10-3, the J call TRBJ2-7; a possible D gene is TRBD1 (6 bases). V lost 2 bases and J lost 3, with 11 bases in between. The CDR3 runs 14 residues. From germline, CDR1 is ENHRY and CDR2 SYGVKD. CDR3 protein: CAISEARDNYEQYF. DNA of the CDR3: TGTGCCATCAGTGAGGCACGGGACAACTACGAGCAGTACTTC.

This clonotype was observed a few times. The CDR3 protein is CASSIPSRGEEKLFF. In DNA form, the CDR3 reads TGTGCCAGCAGCATTCCCTCTAGGGGTGAGGAAAAACTGTTTTTT. The genes are TRBV7-9 and TRBJ1-4; possible D gene TRBD1, 5 bases. The CDR3 spans 15 residues. The germline CDR1 and CDR2 sequences are SEHNR and FQNEAQ (reference sequence). V was shortened by 5 bases and J by 8 bases, with 18 bases between the two germline ends.

This chain uses TRBV25-1 with TRBJ1-6; a weak D match, TRBD1 (5 bases). Per the germline V gene, CDR1 is MGHDK and CDR2 is SYGVNS. This CDR3 is 17 amino acids long. V lost 2 bases, J lost 0 bases, and 11 bases lay in between. The CDR3 protein is CASSEAYRSSYNSPLHF. CDR3 in DNA: TGTGCCAGCAGTGAAGCTTACAGGAGCTCCTATAATTCACCCCTCCACTTT.

Turning to this clonotype: It may be a read error: a sequence one base away is much more abundant. V and J are TRBV20-1 and TRBJ1-6, with a possible D match to TRBD1 (6 bases). Trimming stripped 5 bases from V and 15 bases from J, with 17 bases between. In germline, CDR1 is DFQATT, CDR2 SNEGSKA (reference sequence). This CDR3 is 12 amino acids long. In DNA form, the CDR3 reads TGCAGTGCTCGACAGGAAAAGACACTCCTCCACTTT. The encoded protein is CSARQEKTLLHF.

This clonotype was detected a few times. This chain links TRBV20-1 with TRBJ1-4, with 7 bases lining up with TRBD1. V lost 4 bases to trimming and J lost 5 bases; unmatched junction nucleotides: 4. Per the germline V gene, CDR1 is DFQATT and CDR2 is SNEGSKA (reference sequence). This CDR3 is 13 amino acids long. The CDR3 is CSAIGTVNEKLFF. DNA for the CDR3: TGCAGTGCTATAGGGACAGTGAATGAAAAACTGTTTTTT.

This rearrangement joins TRBV6-5 to TRBJ2-7; D ambiguous. Trimming shortened V by 6 bases and J by 0 bases, and 12 bases separated the two germline ends. Germline V gene data show CDR1 as MNHEY and CDR2 as SVGAGI. The CDR3 loop spans 14 amino acids. CDR3 region: CASSRYVGSYEQYF. The CDR3 coding sequence is TGTGCCAGCAGCCGCTACGTGGGCTCCTACGAGCAGTACTTC.

The chain couples TRBV7-9 to TRBJ2-1, with 9 nucleotides matching TRBD2. Germline loops: CDR1 SEHNR, CDR2 FQNEAQ (reference sequence). With V trimmed by 5 bases and J by 8 bases, 10 bases remained unmatched. The CDR3 runs to 15 residues. The CDR3 region has the DNA TGTGCCAGCAGCCCTCACGGGACTAGCACGTATGAGCAGTTCTTC. It yields the protein CASSPHGTSTYEQFF.

This sequence joins TRBV4-2 and TRBJ2-7, with TRBD2 matching over 9 bases. The CDR3 runs to 16 residues. V shed 4 bases, J shed 5 bases, and the junction held 12 bases outside the gene matches. The V gene's germline CDR1 is LGHNA and CDR2 YNFKEQ. The CDR3 spells CASSLQAREGSDEQYF. In nucleotides, the CDR3 is TGTGCCAGCAGCCTACAAGCGCGGGAGGGAAGCGACGAGCAGTACTTC.

This clonotype was seen a handful of times. V and J are TRBV5-1 and TRBJ2-7; D ambiguous. The CDR3 consists of 13 residues. V was pared by 4 bases and J by 2 bases, with 10 bases between. Germline V lookup: CDR1 SGHRS, CDR2 YFSETQ. CDR3 coding DNA: TGCGCCAGCAGCCCGGACCCGGCCTACGAGCAGTACTTC. Amino acid sequence: CASSPDPAYEQYF.

This clonotype was recorded at least ten times. V is TRBV4-3 and J is TRBJ2-7; 7 nucleotides match TRBD2. The CDR3 runs 18 residues. Germline V gene sequence: CDR1 LGHNA, CDR2 YSLEER. With 0 bases clipped from V and 2 bases from J, the junction kept 13 bases outside the gene matches. CDR3 sequence reads: CASSQDLLRSGVTYEQYF. CDR3 bases: TGCGCCAGCAGCCAAGATCTATTGCGGAGCGGGGTAACCTACGAGCAGTACTTC.

This chain's CDR3 is CAISISSYNEQYF. In nucleotides, the CDR3 is TGTGCCATTAGCATCTCCTCCTACAATGAGCAGTACTTC. The rearrangement uses TRBV10-3 and TRBJ2-1; D remains unclear. The J call may not be correct, given that the DNA end is closer to TRBJ2-7. This CDR3 contains 13 residues. Germline CDR1 and CDR2: ENHRY and SYGVKD.